This T cell receptor beta chain was found in a study of blood T cell repertoires in COVID-19. Looked up from germline, CDR1 is SGDLS and CDR2 is YYNGEE. Trimming removed 4 bases at V and 3 bases at J, with 14 bases between. The CDR3 covers 14 residues. Source study methods: Counts of nucleated cells, estimated from reference gene primer amplification, were obtained. Measured with immunoSEQ multiplex PCR; TCRdb has only the in-frame clones, and not every one. V and J calls and clone size are as listed in that table; D and trimming were resolved from the DNA. The sample contains 200,000 or so clones, about 84% of which appear only once. During active infection, Seattle patients enrolled and were then monitored through disease.

This TCR derives from a person aged 70 to 79 with COVID-19, enrolled during active disease. This chain connects TRBV9 to TRBJ2-7; D may be TRBD1 (6 bases). Sequencing input: peripheral blood. The CDR3 DNA reads TGTGCCAGCAGCCCGAACAGGGTCGGCTACGAGCAGTACTTC. Translated: CASSPNRVGYEQYF.